This TCR beta chain emerged from a study of cytomegalovirus exposure and HLA in healthy donors. CDR1 and CDR2 (germline): MDHEN, SYDVKM. The CDR3 contains 16 residues. V gave up 4 bases and J gave up 0 bases, with 13 bases separating them. Clones were sequenced by immunoSEQ multiplex PCR, and TCRdb holds only the in-frame ones, with some missing. The data contain fewer than 100,000 clones, approximately 91% of them singletons. This clonotype originated in a man aged 25 to 45 in good health and CMV-seronegative. The chain is built from TRBV28 and TRBJ1-5; D is ambiguous. The material sequenced was PBMCs. In nucleotides, the CDR3 is TGTGCCAGCAGTTCGAAGGAGGGCTATAGCAATCAGCCCCAGCATTTT. Translation gives CASSSKEGYSNQPQHF.